This is a list of T cell receptor beta chains from one sample in a study of T cell repertoires in ileal Crohn's disease. The assay was immunoSEQ multiplex PCR, and TCRdb's table has in-frame clones only and misses some. In the table there are more than 10,000 clones, around two thirds of which are singletons. Sequences were obtained from ileal tissue. Receptor source: an adult with Crohn's disease. CDR3s include the opening cysteine and the closing phenylalanine or tryptophan. The D gene is left open where the match is weak. For some rows the clone size is stated as once, few or many, or as a class when expanded; others skip it.

D | size | J | V | DNA | CDR3
- | - | TRBJ1-1 | TRBV18 | TGTGCCAGCTCCCTGGACAGAGGTTGGTCTGAAGCTTTCTTT | CASSLDRGWSEAFF
TRBD1 | once | TRBJ1-5 | TRBV6-1 | TGTGCCAGCAGGGGTTTTACAGGGGGTCAGCCCCAGCATTTT | CASRGFTGGQPQHF
- | few | TRBJ2-7 | TRBV5-1 | TGCGCCAGCAGCTCCCTCTTTTCCTACGAGCAGTACTTC | CASSSLFSYEQYF
- | - | TRBJ2-7 | TRBV6-1 | TGTGCCAGCAACCCGGACTCCCGGCGGGCGCAGTACTTC | CASNPDSRRAQYF
- | - | TRBJ1-2 | TRBV10-3 | TGTGCCATCAGTGAACAGACAGCCTACTATGGCTACACCTTC | CAISEQTAYYGYTF
- | few | TRBJ2-7 | TRBV27 | TGTGCCAGCAGTTTGGACGGATCGCGCTACGAGCAGTACTTC | CASSLDGSRYEQYF
TRBD1 | - | TRBJ2-7 | TRBV7-9 | TGTGCCAGCGGGGACAGAATCGGCGAGCAGTACTTC | CASGDRIGEQYF
- | - | TRBJ1-2 | TRBV28 | TGTGCCAGCAGTTTAAACTATGGCTACACCTTC | CASSLNYGYTF
TRBD2 | - | TRBJ2-1 | TRBV6-1 | TGTGCCAGCAGTGAAGCAACTGGCGGGGGGAATGAGCAGTTCTTC | CASSEATGGGNEQFF
- | few | TRBJ1-5 | TRBV30 | TGTGCCTGGAGTACTCAGGACAGACAGCCCCAGCATTTT | CAWSTQDRQPQHF
- | - | TRBJ1-2 | TRBV9 | TGTGCCAGCAGCGAGGGACTCCGGGGTTACACCTTC | CASSEGLRGYTF
TRBD1 | - | TRBJ2-5 | TRBV4-1 | TGCGCCAGCAGCCAGGTAACGACAGGGGAAGAGACCCAGTACTTC | CASSQVTTGEETQYF
- | once | TRBJ1-2 | TRBV29-1 | TGCAGCGTTGAAGGAGGGGTCGAAGGCTACACCTTC | CSVEGGVEGYTF
- | - | TRBJ2-5 | TRBV28 | TGTGCCAGCAGTTTCGAGGAGACCCAGTACTTC | CASSFEETQYF
- | - | TRBJ2-3 | TRBV7-2 | TGTGCCAGCAGCAGCGCCCGTACAGATACGCAGTATTTT | CASSSARTDTQYF
TRBD1 | - | TRBJ2-7 | TRBV28 | TGTGCCAGCAGTTTGCACCCCGACAGGGCGGACTACGAGCAGTACTTC | CASSLHPDRADYEQYF
- | - | TRBJ2-1 | TRBV21-1 | TGTGCCAGCAGCAAAGAAAAGGCAGGGGGGCCCTTCCAGTGTGAGCAGTTCTTC | CASSKEKAGGPFQCEQFF
TRBD1 | - | TRBJ2-3 | TRBV6-1 | TGTGCCAGCACTAGACAGGGGGTAGTAGATACGCAGTATTTT | CASTRQGVVDTQYF
TRBD2 | once | TRBJ2-5 | TRBV5-1 | TGCGCCAGCAGCCGGGACGGGACTAGCGGGGGGGCCCAAGAGACCCAGTACTTC | CASSRDGTSGGAQETQYF
TRBD1 | - | TRBJ2-6 | TRBV9 | TGTGCCAGCAGCACGGACAGGGCGTCTGGGGCCAACGTCCTGACTTTC | CASSTDRASGANVLTF